The 7 T cell receptor beta chains below were found in one sample sequenced in a study of shared clonotypes between healthy human individuals. Data came from immunoSEQ multiplex PCR; TCRdb stores just in-frame clones and leaves some out. This sample yields millions of clones, of which 95% are seen a single time; 0.1% to 0.15% belongs to the top ten. The sequencing sample was made of naive CD4+ T cells sorted from blood. This sample's subset: CD45RA+ positively selected. These receptors were taken from a young man in good health.

This rearrangement joins TRBV5-1 to TRBJ2-7; D perhaps matches TRBD2 (6 bases). V lost 1 base and J lost 7, with 9 bases in between. This CDR3 has 12 amino acids. Germline values: CDR1 SGHRS, CDR2 YFSETQ. Written as DNA, the CDR3 is TGCGCCAGCAGCTTGCGGGCGGGGGAGCAGTACTTC. Protein sequence: CASSLRAGEQYF. The whole variable domain, filled in from reference TRBV5-1 and TRBJ2-7, reads KAGVTQTPRYLIKTRGQQVTLSCSPISGHRSVSWYQQTPGQGLQFLFEYFSETQRNKGNFPGRFSGRQFSNSRSEMNVSTLELGDSALYLCASSLRAGEQYFGPGTRLTVT.

The rearrangement links TRBV11-3 to TRBJ2-1, with D possibly TRBD1 on 5 matching bases. The CDR3 is made up of 14 amino acids. Germline CDR1 reads SGHNT; CDR2 reads YENEEA. The V end was cut by 1 base, the J end by 8 bases, with 12 bases between. The CDR3 sequence is CASSLGGAQDEQFF. The DNA of the CDR3 is TGTGCCAGCAGCTTAGGGGGCGCCCAGGATGAGCAGTTCTTC.

V is TRBV5-4 and J is TRBJ2-1; TRBD1 agrees at 7 bases. CDR1 SGHNT and CDR2 YYREEE come from the germline V gene (reference sequence). The CDR3 spans 15 residues. J was trimmed by 4 bases and V by 0 bases; bases with no gene match: 4. DNA of the CDR3: TGTGCCAGCAGCTTGGCCTGGGGACAGTACAATGAGCAGTTCTTC. Amino acids: CASSLAWGQYNEQFF.

With respect to this clone: This same CDR3 is encoded by further DNA sequences in the sample. The rearrangement joins TRBV7-3 to TRBJ1-1; no reliable D call. The germline V gene encodes CDR1 SGHTA and CDR2 FQGTGA. The CDR3 has 13 residues. V was clipped by 0 bases and J by 1 base, with 3 bases between them. The CDR3 bases are TGTGCCAGCAGCTTAACGGCGAACACTGAAGCTTTCTTT. It translates to CASSLTANTEAFF.

The chain recombines TRBV2 with TRBJ2-1; D possibly corresponds to TRBD1 (6 bases). Trimming stripped 6 bases from V and 0 bases from J, with 12 bases between. CDR1 is SNHLY and CDR2 is FYNNEI in the germline V gene. This CDR3 is built from 15 residues. The chain's CDR3 is CASRADRNSYNEQFF. CDR3 DNA: TGTGCCAGCAGGGCAGACAGGAACTCCTACAATGAGCAGTTCTTC. Based on the CDR3 plus reference TRBV2 and TRBJ2-1, the full variable domain is EPEVTQTPSHQVTQMGQEVILRCVPISNHLYFYWYRQILGQKVEFLVSFYNNEISEKSEIFDDQFSVERPDGSNFTLKIRSTKLEDSAMYFCASRADRNSYNEQFFGPGTRLTVL.

The chain links TRBV6-1 to TRBJ2-2; D gene unclear. This CDR3 has 15 residues. Germline V gives CDR1 MNHNS, CDR2 SASEGT. V was shortened by 5 bases and J by 2 bases, with 12 bases between the two germline ends. The DNA of the CDR3 is TGTGCCAGCAGTAACAGACACCCAAACACCGGGGAGCTGTTTTTT. Translation gives CASSNRHPNTGELFF.

The chain uses TRBV7-2 and TRBJ1-4, with a weak D call TRBD1 (5 bases). V lost 0 bases and J lost 0, with 14 bases in between. Per germline, CDR1 SGHTA and CDR2 FQGNSA. This CDR3 comprises 18 residues. This chain's CDR3 is CASSLASTRGATNEKLFF. The DNA of the CDR3 is TGTGCCAGCAGCTTAGCCTCTACAAGGGGAGCAACTAATGAAAAACTGTTTTTT.